This entry describes one TCR beta chain. This record belongs to a study of blood T cell repertoires in COVID-19. Overall study context: PBMCs, B-cell-depleted T cells, or T cells provided the cDNA or gDNA that made up the material.

The length of the CDR3 is 13 residues. V was clipped by 3 bases and J by 1 base, with 6 bases between them. The germline V gene has CDR1 LGHDT and CDR2 YNNKEL (reference sequence). Original methodology: The authors estimated nucleated cell counts from reference gene primer amplification. Clones were sequenced by immunoSEQ multiplex PCR, and TCRdb holds only the in-frame ones, with some missing. V, J and clone size are taken as reported in that table, and D and trimming were inferred from the DNA itself. The sample records roughly 180,000 clones, roughly 84% being singletons. Sequences were obtained from peripheral blood. The chain has TRBV3-1 (or the pseudogene TRBV3-2) and TRBJ1-1; D call uncertain. The clonotype was recovered from an elderly woman with active or convalescent COVID-19. CDR3: CASSHLGNTEAFF. CDR3 bases: TGTGCCAGCAGCCACCTAGGGAACACTGAAGCTTTCTTT.